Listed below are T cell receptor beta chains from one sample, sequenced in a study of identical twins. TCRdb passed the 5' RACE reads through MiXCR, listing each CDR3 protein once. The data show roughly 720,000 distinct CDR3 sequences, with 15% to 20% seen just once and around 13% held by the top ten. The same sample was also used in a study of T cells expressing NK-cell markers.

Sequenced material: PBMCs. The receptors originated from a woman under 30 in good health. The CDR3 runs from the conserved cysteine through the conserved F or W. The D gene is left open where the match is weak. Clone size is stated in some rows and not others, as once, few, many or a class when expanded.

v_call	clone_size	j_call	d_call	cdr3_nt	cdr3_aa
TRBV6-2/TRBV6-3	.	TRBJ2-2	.	TGTGCCAGCAGTCCCCAGTTGGTCTTTCCTCTCCGAACCTCAAACACCGGGGAGCTGTTTTTT	CASSPQLVFPLRTSNTGELFF
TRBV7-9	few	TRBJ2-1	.	TGTGCCACCCCTAGGCAAGGGGGGTCCTACAATGAGCAGTTCTTC	CATPRQGGSYNEQFF
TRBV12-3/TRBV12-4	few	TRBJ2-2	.	TGTGCCAGCAGTTTACGGGCGGCCACCGGGGAGCTGTTTTTT	CASSLRAATGELFF
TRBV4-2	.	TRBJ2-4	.	TGTGCCAGCAGCCAAGAACTCCGTCAGGTTGAGACCAAAAACATTCAGTACTTC	CASSQELRQVETKNIQYF
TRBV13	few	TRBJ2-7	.	TGTGCCAGCAGCCGAGGGGCAGTTCAATCTCCCATCGAGCAGTACTTC	CASSRGAVQSPIEQYF
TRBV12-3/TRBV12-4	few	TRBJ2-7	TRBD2	TGTGCCAGCAGTCCTACCGGGACTAGCGGGAGGGGCGAGCAGTACTTC	CASSPTGTSGRGEQYF
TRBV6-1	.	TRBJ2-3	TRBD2	TGTGCCAGCAGCGACCCCGGATCTAGCGGAAATACGCAGTATTTT	CASSDPGSSGNTQYF
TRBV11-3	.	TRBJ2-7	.	TGTGCCAGCAGCTTAGGGGGGGAAATCTCCTACGAGCAGTACTTC	CASSLGGEISYEQYF
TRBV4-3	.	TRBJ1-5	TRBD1	TGCGCCAGCAGCCAAGGAAGGACAGGGGAAGGACAGCCCCAGCATTTT	CASSQGRTGEGQPQHF
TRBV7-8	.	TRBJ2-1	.	TGTGCCAGCAGCTTAGGGCCCCAGAGGTGGACGTATGAGCAGTTCTTC	CASSLGPQRWTYEQFF
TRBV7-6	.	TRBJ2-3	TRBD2	TGTGCCAGCAGCTTGGGTCTAGCGGGGGCCTCTAGCACAGATACGCAGTATTTT	CASSLGLAGASSTDTQYF
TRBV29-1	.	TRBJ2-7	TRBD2	TGCAGCGTTGAAGATGGGACTAGCGAGTACGAGCAGTACTTC	CSVEDGTSEYEQYF
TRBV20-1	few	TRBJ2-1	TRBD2	TGCAGTGCTCGAAAAACTAGCGGGGCAGATGAGCAGTTCTTC	CSARKTSGADEQFF
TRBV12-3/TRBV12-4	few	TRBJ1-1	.	TGTGCCAGCAGCCGTGCTTTCTTT	CASSRAFF
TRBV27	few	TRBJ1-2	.	TGTGCCAGCAGCCTAAGGAGGGGTGAAGGCTACACCTTC	CASSLRRGEGYTF
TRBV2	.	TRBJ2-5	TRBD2	TGTGCCAGCAGGGTCGGTGCGACTAGCGGAGAGACCCAGTACTTC	CASRVGATSGETQYF
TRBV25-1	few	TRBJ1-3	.	TGTGCCAGCAGTGTTTTAGGGGTGGAAGGTGGAAACACCATATATTTT	CASSVLGVEGGNTIYF
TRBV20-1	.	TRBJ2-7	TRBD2	TGCAGTGCTAGTGTCCTAGCGGGAACTGGGGGGGAGCAGTACTTC	CSASVLAGTGGEQYF
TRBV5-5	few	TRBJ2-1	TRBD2	TGTGCCAGCAGCTTAACTAGCGGGAGGTCATACAATGAGCAGTTCTTC	CASSLTSGRSYNEQFF
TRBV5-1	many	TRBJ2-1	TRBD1	TGCGCCAGCAGCTCACAGGGGGCCTCCTACAATGAGCAGTTCTTC	CASSSQGASYNEQFF
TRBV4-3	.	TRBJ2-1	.	TGCGCCAGCAGCCAAGATATGGGTAGCCTCGCCTACAATGAGCAGTTCTTC	CASSQDMGSLAYNEQFF
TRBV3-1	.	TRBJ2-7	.	TGTGCCAGCAGCCAAGAGTCACGATACGGCCACGAGCAGTACTTC	CASSQESRYGHEQYF
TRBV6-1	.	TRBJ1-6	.	TGTGCCAGCAATGACGGATCGGGTAATTCACCCCTCCACTTT	CASNDGSGNSPLHF
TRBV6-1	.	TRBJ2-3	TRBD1	TGTGCCAGCAGTCAGAACCGGGACAGAGTCACAGATACGCAGTATTTT	CASSQNRDRVTDTQYF
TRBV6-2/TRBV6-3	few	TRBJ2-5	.	TGTGCCAGCATGGGCAGAGGAGAGACCCAGTACTTC	CASMGRGETQYF
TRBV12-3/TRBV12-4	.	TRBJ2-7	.	TGTGCCAGCAGTCCTCGGACTATTACCCACGACGAGCAGTACTTC	CASSPRTITHDEQYF
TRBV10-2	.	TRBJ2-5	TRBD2	TGCGCCAGCAGTGAGTTCAATAGCGGGAGGGAGACCCAGTACTTC	CASSEFNSGRETQYF
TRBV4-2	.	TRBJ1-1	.	TGTGCCAGCAGCCAAGATGCAGACACTGAAGCTTTCTTT	CASSQDADTEAFF
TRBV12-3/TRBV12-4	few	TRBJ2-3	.	TGTGCCAGCAACCCGGGACTCGGAGATACGCAGTATTTT	CASNPGLGDTQYF
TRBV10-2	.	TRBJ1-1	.	TGCGCCAGCAGTTCCCATGGAGGAGGCACTGAAGCTTTCTTT	CASSSHGGGTEAFF
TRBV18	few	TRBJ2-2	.	TGTGCCAGCTCACCCATACGACGATTGGTGAACACCGGGGAGCTGTTTTTT	CASSPIRRLVNTGELFF
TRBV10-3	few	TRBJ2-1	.	TGTGCCATCAGTGCCATTAATGAGCAGTTCTTC	CAISAINEQFF
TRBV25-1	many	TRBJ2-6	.	TGTGCCAGCAGTGCGCAACAGGGAAGAACTGGGGCCAACGTCCTGACTTTC	CASSAQQGRTGANVLTF
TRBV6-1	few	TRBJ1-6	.	TGTGCCAGCAGTGAAAACGCCAATTCACCCCTCCACTTT	CASSENANSPLHF
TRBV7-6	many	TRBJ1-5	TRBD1	TGTGCCAGCAGTTTGGGCACAGGGGCGATGGGACAGCCCCAGCATTTT	CASSLGTGAMGQPQHF
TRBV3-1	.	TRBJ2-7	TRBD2	TGTGCCAGCAGCCATGGGCTAGCGGAATACGAGCAGTACTTC	CASSHGLAEYEQYF
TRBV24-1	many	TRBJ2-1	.	TGTGCCACCAGTTCCAGCCAGAATGAGCAGTTCTTC	CATSSSQNEQFF
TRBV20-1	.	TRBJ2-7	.	TGCAGTGCTAGGAGGCAGAATACGAAGCAGTACTTC	CSARRQNTKQYF
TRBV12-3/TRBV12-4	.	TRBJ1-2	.	TGTGCCAGCAGTTTAGGGGGGGTCATCGGCTACACCTTC	CASSLGGVIGYTF
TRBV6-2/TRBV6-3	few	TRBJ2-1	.	TGTGCCAGCAGAGTGTCGATAGGAGAGCAGTTCTTC	CASRVSIGEQFF
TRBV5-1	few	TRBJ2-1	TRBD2	TGCGCCAGCAGCTTGATTGGGACTAGCAATGAGCAGTTCTTC	CASSLIGTSNEQFF
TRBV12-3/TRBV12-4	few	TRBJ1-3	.	TGTGCCAGCCGGGCAGGGGACCTTTTCTCTGGAAACACCATATATTTT	CASRAGDLFSGNTIYF
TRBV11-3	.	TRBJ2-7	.	TGTGCCAGCGGCCTGGGGCCAGGGAGGGAGCAGTACTTC	CASGLGPGREQYF
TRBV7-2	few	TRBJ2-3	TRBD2	TGTGCCAGCAGCCAATTCGGACTAGCGGGTAGCACAGATACGCAGTATTTT	CASSQFGLAGSTDTQYF
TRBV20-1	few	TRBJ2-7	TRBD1	TGCAGTGCTGACAGGGGCGACGAGCAGTACTTC	CSADRGDEQYF
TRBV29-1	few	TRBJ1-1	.	TGCAGCGTTGAATCTCTCACTGAAGCTTTCTTT	CSVESLTEAFF
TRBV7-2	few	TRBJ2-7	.	TGTGCCAGCAGCCCACTCGGGACTTTGGGCAGCGAGCAGTACTTC	CASSPLGTLGSEQYF
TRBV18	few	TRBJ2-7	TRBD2	TGTGCCAGCTCTCGTCTAGCGGCTTCCTACGAGCAGTACTTC	CASSRLAASYEQYF